The 29 T cell receptor beta chains below all came from one sample that was sequenced in a study of identifying expanded T cells in peripheral blood. Using immunoSEQ multiplex PCR, the repertoire was profiled, and TCRdb retains in-frame clones only, with some absent. The repertoire holds approximately 92,000 clones, with roughly 85% as singletons. Sequencing was done on a sample of blood. These receptors all stem from a person aged 18 to 70 in good health.

This clone has just a few counts. The V and J genes are TRBV9 and TRBJ1-2; maybe TRBD1 (6 bases). This CDR3 contains 15 residues. CDR1 and CDR2 from the germline V gene are SGDLS and YYNGEE. V dropped 6 bases and J dropped 5 bases, with 20 bases sitting between them. The CDR3 loop reads CASNNGGSRAYGYTF. The CDR3 DNA follows: TGTGCCAGCAATAACGGGGGCTCGAGGGCTTATGGCTACACCTTC.

This clone was observed a handful of times. This chain joins TRBV4-3 and TRBJ1-2, with TRBD1 matching 8 bases. Trimming removed 4 bases from V and 7 bases from J; junction bases left unmatched: 14. CDR1 is LGHNA and CDR2 is YSLEER in the germline V gene. CDR3 size: 16 residues. CDR3 in amino acids: CASSPSGAQGDLGYTF. CDR3 nucleotides: TGCGCCAGCAGCCCCTCAGGGGCACAGGGGGATCTTGGCTACACCTTC.

The chain has TRBV10-3 and TRBJ1-2; D ambiguous. There are 14 residues in the CDR3. Germline V lookup: CDR1 ENHRY, CDR2 SYGVKD. V lost 6 bases and J lost 4, with 15 bases in between. CDR3 in amino acids: CAIRTPRPPYGYTF. CDR3 DNA sequence: TGTGCCATCAGGACCCCCCGGCCGCCCTATGGCTACACCTTC.

The V and J genes are TRBV25-1 and TRBJ2-1; 9 bases fit TRBD1. V trimming: 7 bases; J trimming: 6 bases; junction bases outside the gene matches: 4. Germline CDR1 and CDR2: MGHDK and SYGVNS. This CDR3 spans 13 amino acids. DNA for the CDR3: TGTGCCAGCATGGACAGGGGCCCCAATGAGCAGTTCTTC. This encodes CASMDRGPNEQFF.

CDR3 DNA: TGTGCCAGCAGAGAGCAGGGGGCTCAGGGAGGAAACACCATATATTTT. Its translation: CASREQGAQGGNTIYF. The chain recombines TRBV25-1 with TRBJ1-3; the match to TRBD1 covers 8 bases. V lost 6 bases, J lost 4 bases, and 11 bases stayed unmatched. The CDR3 extends over 16 amino acids. Germline lookup yields CDR1 MGHDK and CDR2 SYGVNS.

This chain links TRBV5-1 with TRBJ1-5; D is undetermined. V was pared by 4 bases and J by 6 bases, with 17 bases between. The CDR3 sequence is 15 residues long. Germline lookup yields CDR1 SGHRS and CDR2 YFSETQ. The CDR3 coding sequence is TGCGCCAGCAGCACGGGTGGGGTTGGAGTTCAGCCCCAGCATTTT. Translating gives CASSTGGVGVQPQHF. The variable domain in full, with the rest retrieved from reference TRBV5-1 and TRBJ1-5, is KAGVTQTPRYLIKTRGQQVTLSCSPISGHRSVSWYQQTPGQGLQFLFEYFSETQRNKGNFPGRFSGRQFSNSRSEMNVSTLELGDSALYLCASSTGGVGVQPQHFGDGTRLSIL.

The gene calls are TRBV7-2 and TRBJ1-5; D gene uncertain. The CDR3 covers 13 residues. CDR1 SGHTA and CDR2 FQGNSA come from the germline V gene. The germline V and J ends were trimmed by 4 bases and 10 bases, with 14 bases remaining between them. The CDR3 protein is CASSSQTSSPQHF. CDR3 DNA: TGTGCCAGCAGCTCGCAAACTTCTAGCCCCCAGCATTTT. Together with reference TRBV7-2 and TRBJ1-5, the CDR3 gives the full variable domain: GAGVSQSPSNKVTEKGKDVELRCDPISGHTALYWYRQSLGQGLEFLIYFQGNSAPDKSGLPSDRFSAERTGGSVSTLTIQRTQQEDSAVYLCASSSQTSSPQHFGDGTRLSIL.

Notes on this clone: This specimen includes other DNA sequences encoding the same CDR3. This rearrangement joins TRBV2 to TRBJ1-2; a weak D match, TRBD1 (6 bases). CDR3 length: 13 residues. The germline V gene encodes CDR1 SNHLY and CDR2 FYNNEI. Between the trimmed V and J ends, which lost 5 bases and 8 bases, there was a span of 15 bases. The CDR3 sequence is CASSNRAGGGYTF. The CDR3 nucleotides read TGTGCCAGCAGTAACAGGGCGGGGGGGGGCTACACCTTC.

The rearrangement links TRBV4-3 to TRBJ2-2; tentative D call: TRBD2 (7 bases). The CDR3 has 18 residues. Germline CDR1 LGHNA, CDR2 YSLEER. Trimming took 1 base from V and 6 from J, leaving 21 bases between them. DNA of the CDR3: TGCGCCAGCAGCCAAGCCGGGGGGTTGACAGGATGGCCCGGGGAGCTGTTTTTT. Protein sequence: CASSQAGGLTGWPGELFF.

V usage is TRBV11-2 and J usage is TRBJ2-7; weak D call: TRBD1 (6 bases). Trimming stripped 7 bases from V and 1 base from J, with 20 bases between. The CDR3 has 16 residues. Germline V gene data show CDR1 as SGHAT and CDR2 as FQNNGV. CDR3 sequence: CASTPGRDITSYEQYF. The CDR3 coding sequence is TGTGCCAGCACTCCCGGCCGGGACATCACGTCCTACGAGCAGTACTTC.

The chain combines TRBV11-2 with TRBJ2-3; a possible D gene is TRBD1 (5 bases). CDR1 and CDR2 from the germline V gene are SGHAT and FQNNGV. The length of the CDR3 is 14 residues. The V and J ends lost 6 bases and 0 bases respectively, with 10 bases between them. In DNA form, the CDR3 reads TGTGCCAGCAGTCTACAGGAAAGCACAGATACGCAGTATTTT. Residues: CASSLQESTDTQYF. Drawing the rest from reference TRBV11-2 and TRBJ2-3, the complete variable domain is EAGVAQSPRYKIIEKRQSVAFWCNPISGHATLYWYQQILGQGPKLLIQFQNNGVVDDSQLPKDRFSAERLKGVDSTLKIQPAKLEDSAVYLCASSLQESTDTQYFGPGTRLTVL.

V is TRBV4-3 and J is TRBJ2-6; D is unresolved. The length of the CDR3 is 18 residues. Trimming left V 0 bases short and J 0 bases short, with 12 bases between. Per germline, CDR1 LGHNA and CDR2 YSLEER. The CDR3 nucleotides read TGCGCCAGCAGCCAAGAGGGGATGTGGCACTCTGGGGCCAACGTCCTGACTTTC. It specifies CASSQEGMWHSGANVLTF.

The V gene is TRBV25-1, the J gene TRBJ2-7; tentatively, D is TRBD1 (5 bases). Germline assignment: CDR1 MGHDK and CDR2 SYGVNS. There are 11 residues in the CDR3. Trimming took 7 bases from V and 5 from J, leaving 9 bases between them. The CDR3 region is CASTQGHEQYF. The CDR3 bases are TGTGCCAGCACCCAGGGTCACGAGCAGTACTTC.

The J gene is TRBJ1-5, the V gene TRBV2; no definite D call. Germline assignment: CDR1 SNHLY and CDR2 FYNNEI. Trimming pared 5 bases from V and 3 bases from J, leaving 8 bases between. The CDR3 runs to 13 residues. CDR3 DNA sequence: TGTGCCAGCAGTAGAACGTTCAATCAGCCCCAGCATTTT. Protein sequence: CASSRTFNQPQHF.

The chain employs TRBV11-2 and TRBJ1-3, with D unresolved. Germline-derived CDR1 and CDR2 are SGHAT and FQNNGV. V lost 1 base, J lost 8 bases, and 3 bases lay in between. The CDR3 covers 11 residues. CDR3 nucleotides: TGTGCCAGCAGCTTAGGGGACACCATATATTTT. Its protein product is CASSLGDTIYF.

The chain is built from TRBV9 and TRBJ2-5, with D tentatively TRBD2 (5 bases). The CDR3 covers 13 residues. Germline values: CDR1 SGDLS, CDR2 YYNGEE. Trimming stripped 4 bases from V and 5 bases from J, with 12 bases between. This CDR3 reads CASSPQWRETQYF. The CDR3 DNA sequence: TGTGCCAGCAGCCCTCAATGGAGGGAGACCCAGTACTTC.

The rearrangement joins TRBV4-3 to TRBJ2-7, with 8 bases aligning to TRBD1. The germline V gene has CDR1 LGHNA and CDR2 YSLEER. The V segment lost 0 bases and the J segment 2 bases; nucleotides outside the gene matches: 3. This CDR3 is built from 15 residues. CDR3 protein: CASSQDRTGPYEQYF. The CDR3 DNA follows: TGCGCCAGCAGCCAAGACAGGACAGGGCCCTACGAGCAGTACTTC.

V usage is TRBV7-9 and J usage is TRBJ1-1; D uncertain. The length of the CDR3 is 11 residues. V was clipped by 3 bases and J by 11 bases, with 10 bases between them. Germline CDR1 and CDR2: SEHNR and FQNEAQ (reference sequence). The CDR3 nucleotides read TGTGCCAGCAGCTTCTTGAGGGAGGCTTTCTTT. It is translated as CASSFLREAFF.

The genes are TRBV4-1 and TRBJ2-7; 9 bases are shared with TRBD2. Germline assignment: CDR1 MGHRA and CDR2 YSYEKL. The CDR3 is made up of 15 amino acids. V shed 3 bases and J 3 bases; nucleotides not matched to a gene: 6. The CDR3 nucleotides read TGCGCCAGCAGCCACCAAGCGGGGGGCCTCTACGAGCAGTACTTC. Its protein product is CASSHQAGGLYEQYF.

This chain joins TRBV30 and TRBJ2-7; perhaps D is TRBD1 or TRBD2 (7 bases each). This CDR3 has 14 amino acids. CDR1 and CDR2 from the germline V gene are GTSNPN and SVGIG (reference sequence). Trimming took 0 bases from V and 4 from J, leaving 13 bases between them. CDR3 sequence reads: CAWSVAGGGYEQYF. CDR3 bases: TGTGCCTGGAGTGTGGCAGGGGGAGGGTACGAGCAGTACTTC.

This rearrangement joins TRBV29-1 to TRBJ1-2; D remains ambiguous. The length of the CDR3 is 11 residues. Germline-derived CDR1 and CDR2 are SQVTM and ANQGSEA. CDR3 bases: TGCAGGAGGGATCCTAACTATGGCTACACCTTC. Amino acids: CRRDPNYGYTF.

The V call is TRBV7-9, the J call TRBJ1-1, with D unclear. V dropped 1 base and J dropped 5 bases, with 5 bases sitting between them. This CDR3 comprises 12 residues. CDR1 is SEHNR, CDR2 FQNEAQ, per germline (reference sequence). The CDR3 bases are TGTGCCAGCAGCTTAGGGTGGACTGAAGCTTTCTTT. Translation: CASSLGWTEAFF.

This chain links TRBV19 with TRBJ1-5; 7 bases align to TRBD1. CDR3 size: 17 residues. After removal of 2 bases from V and 4 bases from J, the junction contained 11 bases not matched to a gene. Germline V gene data show CDR1 as LNHDA and CDR2 as SQIVND (reference sequence). DNA of the CDR3: TGTGCCAGTAGTATATACGGGGACAGACCATTAAATCAGCCCCAGCATTTT. Translating gives CASSIYGDRPLNQPQHF.

Notes on this clone: At one of its ends the junction is not consistent with the germline gene, which may arise from a read error. The chain recombines TRBV7-2 with TRBJ2-4; the D gene is possibly TRBD2 (6 bases). The germline CDR1 and CDR2 sequences are SGHTA and FQGNSA. The CDR3 length is 14 residues. CDR3 sequence reads: CASSQDPTSLVQYF. As DNA, the CDR3 is TGCGCCAGCAGCCAAGACCCGACTAGTTTAGTTCAGTACTTC.

In DNA, the CDR3 is TGTGCCAGCAGCGGAGGACTAGCGGCCTCCTACGAGCAGTACTTC. The encoded protein is CASSGGLAASYEQYF. The chain has TRBV9 and TRBJ2-7; 10 nucleotides line up with TRBD2. The trim removed 3 bases at V and 0 bases at J, leaving 3 bases unmatched. In germline, CDR1 is SGDLS, CDR2 YYNGEE. The CDR3 has 15 residues. Full variable domain (missing parts from reference TRBV9 and TRBJ2-7): DSGVTQTPKHLITATGQRVTLRCSPRSGDLSVYWYQQSLDQGLQFLIQYYNGEERAKGNILERFSAQQFPDLHSELNLSSLELGDSALYFCASSGGLAASYEQYFGPGTRLTVT.

The chain links TRBV21-1 to TRBJ2-7; the table's D call TRBD2 went unverified against the DNA. TRBV21-1 is noted as a pseudogene. This CDR3 is built from 14 residues. The CDR3 loop is CASSKRGGGYEQYF. The CDR3 coding sequence is TGTGCCAGCAGCAAAAGGGGAGGTGGCTACGAGCAGTACTTC.

This chain links TRBV13 with TRBJ2-5; D remains unclear. Germline-derived CDR1 and CDR2 are PRHDT and FYEKMQ (reference sequence). V shed 5 bases and J shed 0 bases, with 4 bases lying between them. CDR3 size: 12 residues. The CDR3 spells CASSKDQETQYF. The CDR3 bases are TGTGCCAGCAGCAAAGACCAAGAGACCCAGTACTTC.

The chain is built from TRBV5-1 and TRBJ1-5; D call uncertain. Germline V CDR1 and CDR2: SGHRS, YFSETQ. This CDR3 region has 13 residues. Trimming removed 2 bases from V and 13 bases from J, with 16 bases in between. CDR3: CASSLDPRAGQHF. CDR3 coding DNA: TGCGCCAGCAGCTTAGACCCTCGGGCTGGACAGCATTTT.

The chain combines TRBV29-1 with TRBJ1-1, with TRBD1 as a possible D gene (5 bases). This CDR3 comprises 12 residues. Germline V lookup: CDR1 SQVTM, CDR2 ANQGSEA. CDR3 in DNA: TGCAGTGGTGGGGCTGGTTACACTGAAGCTTTCTTT. Amino acid sequence: CSGGAGYTEAFF.